This entry describes one T cell receptor (beta chain). This specimen belongs to a study of blood T cell repertoires in COVID-19. Study-wide background: From the United States, Italy and Spain came samples of acute and convalescent COVID-19.

Some clones are missing from TCRdb's copy, which holds only in-frame ones; the method was immunoSEQ multiplex PCR. The profile shows about 250,000 clones, more than 75% of them singletons. With 5 bases removed from V and 5 bases from J, the gap between germline ends came to 9 bases. This CDR3 comprises 13 residues. Per the germline V gene, CDR1 is LNHDA and CDR2 is SQIVND (reference sequence). The genes are TRBV19 and TRBJ2-2; perhaps TRBD2 as D (5 bases). What was sequenced was PBMCs or T cells enriched from blood (not recorded which). The source is a man aged 35-49 years who had recovered from COVID-19. CDR3 nucleotide sequence: TGTGCCAGTAGTGCCTGGGAGACCGGGGAGCTGTTTTTT. It yields the protein CASSAWETGELFF. The entire variable domain, with the rest obtained from reference TRBV19 and TRBJ2-2, is as follows: DGGITQSPKYLFRKEGQNVTLSCEQNLNHDAMYWYRQDPGQGLRLIYYSQIVNDFQKGDIAEGYSVSREKKESFPLTVTSAQKNPTAFYLCASSAWETGELFFGEGSRLTVL.